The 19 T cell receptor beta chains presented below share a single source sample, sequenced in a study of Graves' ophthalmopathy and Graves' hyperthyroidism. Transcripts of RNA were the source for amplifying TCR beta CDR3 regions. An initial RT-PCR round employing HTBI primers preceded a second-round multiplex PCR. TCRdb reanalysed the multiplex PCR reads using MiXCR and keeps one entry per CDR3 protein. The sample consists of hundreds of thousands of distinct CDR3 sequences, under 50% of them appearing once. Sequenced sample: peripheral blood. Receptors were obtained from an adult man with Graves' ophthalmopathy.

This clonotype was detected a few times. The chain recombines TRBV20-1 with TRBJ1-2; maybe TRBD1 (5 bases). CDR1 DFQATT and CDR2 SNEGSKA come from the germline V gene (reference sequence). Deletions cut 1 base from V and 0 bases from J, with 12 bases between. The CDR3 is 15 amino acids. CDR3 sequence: CSARGGQAANYGYTF. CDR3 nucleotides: TGCAGTGCTAGAGGGGGCCAGGCTGCTAACTATGGCTACACCTTC.

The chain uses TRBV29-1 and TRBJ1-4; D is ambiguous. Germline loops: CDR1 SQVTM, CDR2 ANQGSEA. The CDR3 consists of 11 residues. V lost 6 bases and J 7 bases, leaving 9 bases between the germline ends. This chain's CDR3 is CSVGSSEKLFF. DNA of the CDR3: TGCAGCGTGGGGTCGAGTGAAAAACTGTTTTTT.

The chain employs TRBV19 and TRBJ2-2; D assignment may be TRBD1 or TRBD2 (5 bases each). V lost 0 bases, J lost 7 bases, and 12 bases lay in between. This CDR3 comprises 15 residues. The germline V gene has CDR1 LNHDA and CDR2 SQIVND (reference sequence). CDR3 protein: CASSIDKMGVGELFF. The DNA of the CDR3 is TGTGCCAGTAGTATAGATAAGATGGGGGTCGGGGAGCTGTTTTTT.

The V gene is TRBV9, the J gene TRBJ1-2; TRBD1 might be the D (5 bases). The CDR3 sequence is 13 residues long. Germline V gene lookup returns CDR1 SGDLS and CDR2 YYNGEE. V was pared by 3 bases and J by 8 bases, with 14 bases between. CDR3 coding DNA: TGTGCCAGCAGCGGGTCTGGGGGAGGCGGCTACACCTTC. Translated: CASSGSGGGGYTF. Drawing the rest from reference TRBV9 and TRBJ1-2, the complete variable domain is DSGVTQTPKHLITATGQRVTLRCSPRSGDLSVYWYQQSLDQGLQFLIQYYNGEERAKGNILERFSAQQFPDLHSELNLSSLELGDSALYFCASSGSGGGGYTFGSGTRLTVV.

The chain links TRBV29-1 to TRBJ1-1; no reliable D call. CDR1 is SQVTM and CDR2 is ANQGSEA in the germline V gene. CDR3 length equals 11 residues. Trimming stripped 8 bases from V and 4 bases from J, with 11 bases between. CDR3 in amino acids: CSSRSSTEAFF. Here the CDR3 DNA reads TGCAGCTCCCGCAGCTCCACTGAAGCTTTCTTT. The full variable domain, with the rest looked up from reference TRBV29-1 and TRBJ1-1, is SAVISQKPSRDICQRGTSLTIQCQVDSQVTMMFWYRQQPGQSLTLIATANQGSEATYESGFVIDKFPISRPNLTFSTLTVSNMSPEDSSIYLCSSRSSTEAFFGQGTRLTVV.

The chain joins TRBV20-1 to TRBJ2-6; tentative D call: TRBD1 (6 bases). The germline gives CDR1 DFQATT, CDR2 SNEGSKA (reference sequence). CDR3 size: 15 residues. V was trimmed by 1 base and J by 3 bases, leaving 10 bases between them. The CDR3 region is CSARGTAYGANVLTF. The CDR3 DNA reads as TGCAGTGCTAGAGGGACAGCCTATGGGGCCAACGTCCTGACTTTC.

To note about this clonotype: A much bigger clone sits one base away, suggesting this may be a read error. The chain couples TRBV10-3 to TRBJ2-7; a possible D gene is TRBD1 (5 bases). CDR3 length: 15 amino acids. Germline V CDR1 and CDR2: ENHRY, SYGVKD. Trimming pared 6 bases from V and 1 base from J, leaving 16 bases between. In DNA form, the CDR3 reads TGTGCCATCAGGGGGTCACAGGTTTATTCCTACGAGCAGTACTTC. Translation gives CAIRGSQVYSYEQYF.

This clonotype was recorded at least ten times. This CDR3 reads CASTARRLEVYEQYF. For the CDR3, the DNA is TGTGCCAGCACGGCAAGGCGGTTGGAAGTTTACGAGCAGTACTTC. V gene TRBV2 combines with J gene TRBJ2-7; D ambiguous. The germline V gene encodes CDR1 SNHLY and CDR2 FYNNEI. The CDR3 totals 15 residues. Deletions cut 7 bases from V and 4 bases from J, with 20 bases between.

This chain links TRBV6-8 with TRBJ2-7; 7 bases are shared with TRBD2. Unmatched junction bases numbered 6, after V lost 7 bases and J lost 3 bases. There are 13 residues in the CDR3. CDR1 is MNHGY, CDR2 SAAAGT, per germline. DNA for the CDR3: TGTGCCAGCAACTTGGCGGGGGACTACGAGCAGTACTTC. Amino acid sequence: CASNLAGDYEQYF.

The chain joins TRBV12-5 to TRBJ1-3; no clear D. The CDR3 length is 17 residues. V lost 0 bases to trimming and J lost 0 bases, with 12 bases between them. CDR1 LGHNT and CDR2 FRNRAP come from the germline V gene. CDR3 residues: CASGLVGGRISGNTIYF. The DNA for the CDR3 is TGTGCTAGTGGTTTGGTAGGAGGACGAATCTCTGGAAACACCATATATTTT.

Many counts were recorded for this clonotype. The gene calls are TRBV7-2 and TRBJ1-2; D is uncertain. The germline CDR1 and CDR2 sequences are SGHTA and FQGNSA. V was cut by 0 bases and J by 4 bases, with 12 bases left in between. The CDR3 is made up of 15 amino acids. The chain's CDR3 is CASSLALAGGYGYTF. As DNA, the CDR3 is TGTGCCAGCAGCTTAGCGCTGGCAGGTGGCTATGGCTACACCTTC.

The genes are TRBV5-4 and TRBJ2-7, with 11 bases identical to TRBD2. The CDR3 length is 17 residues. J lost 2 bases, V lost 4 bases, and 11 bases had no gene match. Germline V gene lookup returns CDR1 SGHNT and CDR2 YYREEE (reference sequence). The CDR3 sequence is CASSPEPGLAETYEQYF. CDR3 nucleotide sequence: TGTGCCAGCAGCCCCGAGCCGGGACTAGCGGAGACCTACGAGCAGTACTTC.

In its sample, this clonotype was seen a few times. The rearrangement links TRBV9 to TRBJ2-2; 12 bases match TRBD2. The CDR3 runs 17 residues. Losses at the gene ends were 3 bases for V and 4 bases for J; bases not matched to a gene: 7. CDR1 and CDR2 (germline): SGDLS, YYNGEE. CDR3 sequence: CASSDPSGGALTGELFF. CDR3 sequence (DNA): TGTGCCAGCAGCGACCCTAGCGGGGGGGCCCTCACCGGGGAGCTGTTTTTT.

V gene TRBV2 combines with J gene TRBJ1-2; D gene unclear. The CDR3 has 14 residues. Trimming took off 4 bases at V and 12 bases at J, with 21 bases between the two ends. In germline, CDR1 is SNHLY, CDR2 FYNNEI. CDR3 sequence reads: CASSAAVASSGNTF. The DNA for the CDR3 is TGTGCCAGCAGTGCCGCAGTAGCAAGCTCTGGAAACACCTTC.

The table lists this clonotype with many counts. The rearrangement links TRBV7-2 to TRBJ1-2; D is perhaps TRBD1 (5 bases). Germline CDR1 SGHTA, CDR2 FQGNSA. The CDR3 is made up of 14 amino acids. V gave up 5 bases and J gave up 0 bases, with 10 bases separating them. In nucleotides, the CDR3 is TGTGCCAGCAGCCCCGGCAGGGCTAACTATGGCTACACCTTC. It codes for CASSPGRANYGYTF.

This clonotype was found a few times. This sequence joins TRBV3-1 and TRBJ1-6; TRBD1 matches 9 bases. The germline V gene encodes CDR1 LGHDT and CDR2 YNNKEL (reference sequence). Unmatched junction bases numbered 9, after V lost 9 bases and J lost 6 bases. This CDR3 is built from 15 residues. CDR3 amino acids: CASRGQGGSNSPLHF. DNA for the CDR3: TGTGCCAGTCGGGGACAGGGAGGGAGTAATTCACCCCTCCACTTT.

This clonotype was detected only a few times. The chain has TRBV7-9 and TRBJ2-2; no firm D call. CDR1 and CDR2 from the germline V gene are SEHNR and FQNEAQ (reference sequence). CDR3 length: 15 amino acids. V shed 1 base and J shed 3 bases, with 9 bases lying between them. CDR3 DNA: TGTGCCAGCAGCTTAGAATTACCGTACACCGGGGAGCTGTTTTTT. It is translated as CASSLELPYTGELFF.

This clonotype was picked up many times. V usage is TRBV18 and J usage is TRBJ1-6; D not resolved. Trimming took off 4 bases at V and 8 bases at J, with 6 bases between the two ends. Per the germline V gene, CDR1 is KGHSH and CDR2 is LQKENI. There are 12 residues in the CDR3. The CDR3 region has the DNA TGTGCCAGCTCACAGTACGATTCACCCCTCCACTTT. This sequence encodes CASSQYDSPLHF.

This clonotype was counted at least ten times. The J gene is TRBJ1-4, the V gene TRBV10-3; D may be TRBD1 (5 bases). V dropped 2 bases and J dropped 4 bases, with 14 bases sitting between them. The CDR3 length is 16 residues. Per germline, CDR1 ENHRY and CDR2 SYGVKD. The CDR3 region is CAISETPGRHNEKLFF. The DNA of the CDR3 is TGTGCCATCAGTGAGACCCCGGGACGGCATAATGAAAAACTGTTTTTT.